A single sample is the source of the 30 T cell receptor beta chains below, sequenced in a study of tumor-infiltrating lymphocytes in primary liver carcinoma. Total RNA amounting to 500 ng was the source from which TCR beta cDNA was made with a constant-region primer. Three rounds of nested multiplex PCR with slightly modified ARM-PCR produced TCR beta libraries. A C-beta reverse primer and TRBV1-TRBV30 forward primers served in each of the first two PCR rounds, at about 9 cycles apiece. TCRdb re-called the multiplex PCR reads with MiXCR, one entry per CDR3 protein. The sample gives about 320,000 distinct CDR3 sequences, about 60% of which show up once; around 9.5% is in the top ten. The authors took blood RNA from unsorted whole blood and also extracted germline DNA. Sequencing was performed on peripheral blood. These receptor sequences come from a man aged 35-49 years with primary liver carcinoma and hepatitis B virus infection.

In regard to this clonotype: An end of the junction does not agree with germline; a read error may underlie this. The V and J genes are TRBV4-3 and TRBJ2-1, with D unclear. Germline V CDR1 and CDR2: LGHNA, YSLEER. The CDR3 runs 13 residues. CDR3 DNA sequence: TGCGCCAGCAGCCTAGATCGGGTAGATGAGCGGTTCTTC. Protein: CASSLDRVDERFF.

This sequence joins TRBV4-3 and TRBJ2-1; TRBD2 matches at 10 bases. CDR1 and CDR2 from the germline V gene are LGHNA and YSLEER. V dropped 3 bases and J dropped 9; count of bases not matched to a gene: 11. This CDR3 has 16 residues. The DNA of the CDR3 is TGCGCCAGCAGCCAGGGCGCTAGCGGGAGATTAACTGAGCAGTTCTTC. It codes for CASSQGASGRLTEQFF.

The V call is TRBV6-1, the J call TRBJ1-4; D is possibly TRBD1 (5 bases). The CDR3 spans 14 residues. Deletions cut 5 bases from V and 7 bases from J, with 14 bases between. Germline CDR1 and CDR2: MNHNS and SASEGT. CDR3 region: CASSYVGRCEKLFF. The CDR3 DNA follows: TGTGCCAGCAGTTACGTGGGGCGATGTGAAAAACTGTTTTTT.

Points on this clonotype: A junction boundary mismatches the germline segment, possibly from a read error. The chain uses TRBV29-1 and TRBJ1-2; perhaps TRBD1 as D (6 bases). The V gene's germline CDR1 is SQVTM and CDR2 ANQGSEA. The CDR3 consists of 13 residues. The CDR3 coding sequence is TGCAGCGTTGATTTTGGGGGGGCGCTCGTATACATCTTC. The encoded protein is CSVDFGGALVYIF. Filled out from reference TRBV29-1 and TRBJ1-2, the complete variable domain reads SAVISQKPSRDICQRGTSLTIQCQVDSQVTMMFWYRQQPGQSLTLIATANQGSEATYESGFVIDKFPISRPNLTFSTLTVSNMSPEDSSIYLCSVDFGGALVYIFGSGTRLTVV.

A remark on this clonotype: At one end, the junction sequence differs from germline, possibly due to a read error. This chain uses TRBV12-3 or TRBV12-4 with TRBJ2-2; the match to TRBD2 covers 7 bases. The CDR3 loop spans 14 amino acids. CDR3 in DNA: TGTACCAGCAGCCGGACGGGGGGCACCGGGGAGCTGTTTTTT. As protein: CTSSRTGGTGELFF.

About this clonotype itself: A much larger clone lies a single base off, so this may be a read error. The rearrangement joins TRBV6-6 to TRBJ1-4; maybe TRBD1 (6 bases). Germline V lookup: CDR1 MNHNY, CDR2 SVGAGI (reference sequence). Trimming removed 7 bases from V and 2 bases from J, with 14 bases in between. This CDR3 has 15 residues. The CDR3 protein is CASNTQGGTNEKLFF. The CDR3 nucleotides are TGTGCCAGCAACACACAGGGCGGCACTAATGAAAAACTGTTTTTT.

This clonotype was seen many times. The gene calls are TRBV10-3 and TRBJ2-5; possibly TRBD1 or TRBD2 for D (5 bases each). Germline CDR1 reads ENHRY; CDR2 reads SYGVKD. The CDR3 consists of 13 residues. V was cut by 7 bases and J by 2 bases, with 11 bases left in between. The CDR3 loop is CAIKRDGQETQYF. The CDR3 region has the DNA TGTGCCATCAAACGGGACGGACAAGAGACCCAGTACTTC.

Remarks on this clonotype: At one of its ends the junction is not consistent with the germline gene, which may arise from a read error. This chain uses TRBV11-2 with TRBJ1-4; the match to TRBD1 covers 7 bases. The CDR3 has 15 amino acids. The germline CDR1 and CDR2 sequences are SGHAT and FQNNGV. The CDR3 protein is CANSLERGLNEKLFF. For the CDR3, the DNA is TGTGCCAACAGCTTAGAGAGGGGGCTTAACGAAAAACTGTTTTTT. Using reference TRBV11-2 and TRBJ1-4 for the parts outside the CDR3, the full variable domain is EAGVAQSPRYKIIEKRQSVAFWCNPISGHATLYWYQQILGQGPKLLIQFQNNGVVDDSQLPKDRFSAERLKGVDSTLKIQPAKLEDSAVYLCANSLERGLNEKLFFGSGTQLSVL.

Note on this clonotype: One end of the junction fails to match germline, which may point to a read error. The chain combines TRBV11-2 with TRBJ1-1; TRBD1 matches at 7 bases. CDR1 and CDR2 (germline): SGHAT, FQNNGV. This CDR3 region has 13 residues. The CDR3 loop is CASGRGQSTVAFF. CDR3 in DNA: TGTGCCAGCGGGAGGGGACAGAGCACTGTAGCTTTCTTT.

Worth noting for this clonotype: A much larger clone lies a single base off, so this may be a read error. Because the CDR3 is missing its conserved closing phenylalanine or tryptophan, this is likely a read error. The genes are TRBV29-1 and TRBJ2-2, with 13 bases fitting TRBD2. Trimming removed 7 bases from V and 2 bases from J; junction bases left unmatched: 10. The CDR3 contains 17 residues. Germline-derived CDR1 and CDR2 are SQVTM and ANQGSEA. In DNA, the CDR3 is TGCAGCGCTCTGCGGACTAGCGGGAGTTATAACACCGGGGAGCTGTTTTCT. It encodes CSALRTSGSYNTGELFS.

This clonotype was counted many times. This chain links TRBV12-3 or TRBV12-4 with TRBJ2-3; 7 positions match TRBD2. Losses at the gene ends were 2 bases for V and 6 bases for J; bases not matched to a gene: 5. This CDR3 is built from 14 residues. CDR3 sequence reads: CASSLRAGTDTQYF. CDR3 coding DNA: TGTGCCAGCAGTTTAAGAGCGGGAACCGATACGCAGTATTTT.

Details on this clonotype: This may stem from a read error, because a much larger clone lies one nucleotide away. J is TRBJ2-2 and V is TRBV29-1; 7 bases map to TRBD2. The CDR3 is 16 amino acids. Germline values: CDR1 SQVTM, CDR2 ANQGSEA. V trimming: 8 bases; J trimming: 0 bases; junction bases outside the gene matches: 12. This CDR3 is CSFLGRVGANTGELFF. For the CDR3, the DNA is TGCAGCTTCTTGGGGAGGGTCGGGGCGAACACCGGGGAGCTGTTTTTT.

This clonotype was counted a single time. A junction end diverges from the germline sequence, so it may reflect a read error. The V call is TRBV30, the J call TRBJ2-7; 7 nucleotides agree with TRBD1. The germline gives CDR1 GTSNPN, CDR2 SVGIG (reference sequence). CDR3 length equals 10 residues. DNA of the CDR3: TGTGCCGTTGACAGGGTTGAGCATTACTTC. Its translation: CAVDRVEHYF.

V is TRBV5-1 and J is TRBJ2-5; TRBD2 matches at 7 bases. CDR3 length: 15 amino acids. The germline gives CDR1 SGHRS, CDR2 YFSETQ. Trimming removed 5 bases from V and 5 bases from J; junction bases left unmatched: 12. CDR3 DNA: TGCGCCAGCAGATTGTCGGGCGGGAGCATGGAGACCCAGTACTTC. It specifies CASRLSGGSMETQYF.

Worth noting for this clonotype: A much larger clone is a single base away; this may be a read error. The missing conserved phenylalanine or tryptophan at the end of this CDR3 makes a read error likely. This sequence joins TRBV4-3 and TRBJ2-7; 10 bases are a match to TRBD1. CDR3 size: 15 residues. V gave up 1 base and J gave up 1 base; unmatched junction bases: 1. The V gene's germline CDR1 is LGHNA and CDR2 YSLEER. DNA for the CDR3: TGCGCCAGCAGCCAAGGACAGGGGGCATCCTACGAGCAGTACTTG. Translation gives CASSQGQGASYEQYL.

Regarding this clonotype: A much larger clone sits a single nucleotide away, making a read error possible. No conserved phenylalanine or tryptophan is present at the end of the CDR3, so a read error is the likely explanation. V is TRBV12-3 or TRBV12-4 and J is TRBJ1-1; D is unresolved. V shed 2 bases and J shed 6 bases, with 16 bases lying between them. The CDR3 has 15 amino acids. In nucleotides, the CDR3 is TGTGCCAGCAGTTTATACAATCACGTGGTCTCTGAAGCTTTCCTT. This translates into CASSLYNHVVSEAFL.

As to this clonotype: Without the conserved terminal phenylalanine or tryptophan, this CDR3 likely stems from a read error. This chain uses TRBV4-3 with TRBJ1-2; D is unclear. The V end lost 7 bases, the J end lost 6 bases, and 18 bases lay between the germline ends. Germline CDR1 LGHNA, CDR2 YSLEER. CDR3 length equals 14 residues. CDR3 DNA sequence: TGCGCCAGCAACCCTCTTGCGGGCGGACATGGCTACACCTTG. The encoded protein is CASNPLAGGHGYTL.

Notes on this clonotype: This may come from a read error, since a much larger clone is one base off. This chain joins TRBV6-1 and TRBJ1-5; D unresolved. The CDR3 is 15 amino acids. The V gene's germline CDR1 is MNHNS and CDR2 SASEGT. Trimming left V 8 bases short and J 2 bases short, with 16 bases between. This CDR3 reads CASDPGGYRNQPQHF. Written as DNA, the CDR3 is TGTGCCAGCGACCCCGGAGGGTATCGCAATCAGCCCCAGCATTTT.

With regard to this clonotype: The junction does not match germline at one end; this may be a read error. This rearrangement joins TRBV5-1 to TRBJ2-3; perhaps TRBD2 as D (6 bases). Germline CDR1 is SGHRS and CDR2 is YFSETQ. The CDR3 is 14 residues long. The CDR3 reads CPSSLIPGDGTQYF. The CDR3 DNA is TGCCCCAGCAGCTTGATCCCGGGAGACGGTACGCAGTATTTT. Using reference TRBV5-1 and TRBJ2-3 for the parts outside the CDR3, the full variable domain is KAGVTQTPRYLIKTRGQQVTLSCSPISGHRSVSWYQQTPGQGLQFLFEYFSETQRNKGNFPGRFSGRQFSNSRSEMNVSTLELGDSALYLCPSSLIPGDGTQYFGPGTRLTVL.

Notes on this clonotype: This sequence may be a read error, since a much larger clone differs from it by one base. The chain recombines TRBV6-2 or TRBV6-3 with TRBJ2-2; D is perhaps TRBD1 (6 bases). This CDR3 contains 16 residues. Between the trimmed V and J ends, which lost 5 bases and 3 bases, there was a span of 16 bases. The germline V gene encodes CDR1 MNHEY and CDR2 SVGEGT. The CDR3 coding sequence is TGTGCCAGCAGTCCAGGCAGGGGACGCGACACCGGGGAGCTGTTTTTT. Translated, it gives CASSPGRGRDTGELFF.

This clonotype has just one count. This could be a read error, since a much larger clone is one nucleotide away. The chain combines TRBV12-3 or TRBV12-4 with TRBJ1-1, with D hard to call. CDR3 size: 14 residues. This chain's CDR3 is CATSRYNLDTEAFF. The CDR3 bases are TGTGCCACCAGTCGCTACAATTTGGACACTGAAGCTTTCTTT.

A note on this clonotype: A read error may explain this, as a much larger clone is one base away. CDR3 sequence: CACSETAASYNEQFF. CDR3 bases: TGCGCCTGCAGTGAGACGGCTGCCTCCTACAATGAGCAGTTCTTC. The gene calls are TRBV10-2 and TRBJ2-1; no clear D gene. Germline-derived CDR1 and CDR2 are WSHSY and SAAADI. This CDR3 contains 15 residues.

In regard to this clonotype: A much larger clone lies one base from this, so it may be a read error. This chain's CDR3 is CASRVRTGGDTRELFF. The DNA for the CDR3 is TGTGCCAGCAGAGTCAGGACAGGGGGCGACACCAGGGAGCTGTTTTTT. The chain has TRBV6-2 or TRBV6-3 and TRBJ2-2, with 11 positions matching TRBD1. Per the germline V gene, CDR1 is MNHEY and CDR2 is SVGEGT. This CDR3 comprises 16 residues.

V and J are TRBV6-1 and TRBJ2-3; 13 bases are shared with TRBD2. The CDR3 extends over 20 amino acids. V lost 6 bases to trimming and J lost 0 bases; unmatched junction nucleotides: 15. Germline V gene data show CDR1 as MNHNS and CDR2 as SASEGT. CDR3 nucleotides: TGTGCCAGCAGCCTCCATATACTAGCGGGAGGGCCGGGGAGCACAGATACGCAGTATTTT. Amino acids: CASSLHILAGGPGSTDTQYF.

In regard to this clonotype: Its ends do not fully match the called genes, so a read error is possible. The chain is built from TRBV29-1 and TRBJ2-7; D is unresolved. The CDR3 is 13 residues long. Germline V gene sequence: CDR1 SQVTM, CDR2 ANQGSEA. Written as DNA, the CDR3 is TGCAGCGTTGTGGTCCGGAACTCCTACGGGCAGTACTTC. As protein: CSVVVRNSYGQYF.

This clonotype was seen a few times. The rearrangement uses TRBV5-1 and TRBJ2-1; 12 bases agree with TRBD2. Germline V gene data show CDR1 as SGHRS and CDR2 as YFSETQ. CDR3 length equals 14 residues. J was trimmed by 9 bases and V by 4 bases; bases with no gene match: 5. This CDR3 is CASSLTSGSSEQFF. CDR3 DNA sequence: TGCGCCAGCAGCCTGACTAGCGGGAGTAGTGAGCAGTTCTTC.

V usage is TRBV29-1 and J usage is TRBJ1-1; TRBD1 might be the D (6 bases). The germline gives CDR1 SQVTM, CDR2 ANQGSEA. The V end was cut by 7 bases, the J end by 4 bases, with 16 bases between. The CDR3 is 13 residues long. The CDR3 sequence: CSGGGGQVTEAFF. The CDR3 DNA reads TGCAGCGGGGGGGGGGGGCAGGTCACTGAAGCTTTCTTT. Drawing the rest from reference TRBV29-1 and TRBJ1-1, the complete variable domain is SAVISQKPSRDICQRGTSLTIQCQVDSQVTMMFWYRQQPGQSLTLIATANQGSEATYESGFVIDKFPISRPNLTFSTLTVSNMSPEDSSIYLCSGGGGQVTEAFFGQGTRLTVV.

As to this clonotype: A read error is possible here, since a much larger clone lies one base away. V gene TRBV4-3 combines with J gene TRBJ2-1; the match to TRBD2 covers 7 bases. This CDR3 is 16 amino acids long. CDR1 is LGHNA, CDR2 YSLEER, per germline. CDR3 sequence (DNA): TGCGCCAGCAGCCAAGTAGCTAGCGGTCCCTACAATGAGCGGTTCTTC. It codes for CASSQVASGPYNERFF.

Written as DNA, the CDR3 is TGCGCCAGCAGCTCACAGGGCAACGAAGCTTTCTTT. It yields the protein CASSSQGNEAFF. V usage is TRBV5-1 and J usage is TRBJ1-1; D may be TRBD1 (6 bases). Trimming took 3 bases from V and 8 from J, leaving 11 bases between them. The length of the CDR3 is 12 residues. Germline V gene data show CDR1 as SGHRS and CDR2 as YFSETQ.

The chain links TRBV12-3 or TRBV12-4 to TRBJ2-1; D is perhaps TRBD2 (5 bases). The germline V and J ends were trimmed by 5 bases and 10 bases, with 9 bases remaining between them. The CDR3 contains 11 residues. The CDR3 DNA sequence: TGTGCCAGCAGTAAGGAGGCAGAGCAGTTCTTC. It is translated as CASSKEAEQFF.